This TCR beta chain derives from a study of cytomegalovirus exposure and HLA in healthy donors. Notes on the study in general: In a later analysis, productive TCRs from donors in an Asian-associated ancestry cluster reportedly carried fewer N-insertions than the cohort mean.

The PCR used 60 Vbeta and 13 Jbeta primers. TCRdb's copy holds only in-frame clones and misses some; the assay was immunoSEQ multiplex PCR. The sample totals around 140,000 clones. CDR1 SGHTA and CDR2 FQGNSA come from the germline V gene. The V gene end was trimmed by 4 bases and the J gene end by 5 bases; junction bases not matched to a gene: 13. The CDR3 spans 17 residues. Turning to this clone: Its antigen is still unknown.

This rearrangement joins TRBV7-2 to TRBJ2-5; 10 bases line up with TRBD1. The specimen sequenced was PBMCs. This clonotype was sampled from a woman between 45 and 65 years old in good health and CMV-seronegative. CDR3: CASSSGDRGLYRETQYF. In DNA, the CDR3 is TGTGCCAGCAGCTCCGGGGACAGGGGACTTTACAGGGAGACCCAGTACTTC.